This T cell receptor beta chain was identified in a study of cytomegalovirus exposure and HLA in healthy donors. Primers: 60 Vbeta forward and 13 Jbeta reverse. Data came from immunoSEQ multiplex PCR; TCRdb stores just in-frame clones and leaves some out. The sample lists around 140,000 clones; around 78% were seen once. Trimming cost V 5 bases and J 7 bases, with 12 bases left between them. The CDR3 is 14 residues long. Looked up from germline, CDR1 is MNHNS and CDR2 is SASEGT. This receptor was obtained from a young woman in good health and CMV-seronegative. The sequenced sample was PBMCs. The genes are TRBV6-1 and TRBJ1-6; a weak D match, TRBD1 (5 bases). CDR3 region: CASSSGETNSPLHF. The CDR3, as DNA: TGTGCCAGCAGTTCGGGGGAGACGAATTCACCCCTCCACTTT.